This TCR beta chain derives from a study of shared clonotypes between healthy human individuals. Profiled with immunoSEQ multiplex PCR; TCRdb holds only in-frame clones, not every one. The data show 2,500,000 or so clones, about nine tenths seen once. Trimming removed 4 bases at V and 1 base at J, with 8 bases between. CDR3 length equals 13 residues. Looked up from germline, CDR1 is SGHRS and CDR2 is YFSETQ. This clone showed up just a few times. V and J are TRBV5-1 and TRBJ1-1; D might be TRBD1 (5 bases). This sequence originates from a man aged 18 to 30 in good health. Some clones in this sample may be carry-over from other donors' samples. Sequenced material: naive CD4+ T cells from PBMCs. Subset in this sample: CD45RA+ positively selected. CDR3 region: CASSIRENTEAFF. The DNA of the CDR3 is TGCGCCAGCAGCATCAGGGAGAACACTGAAGCTTTCTTT.